Listed below are T cell receptor beta chains from one sample, sequenced in a study of blood T cell repertoires in COVID-19. Data came from immunoSEQ multiplex PCR; TCRdb stores just in-frame clones and leaves some out. This sample carries about 200,000 clones, around 83% of them seen once, and the ten largest clones take about 5%. Sequencing was carried out using peripheral blood. Receptor source: a woman at least 80 years old with acute or convalescent COVID-19. Both conserved end residues are part of each CDR3. D genes are given only for firm matches. The size entry is marked missing in some rows and otherwise reads once, few, many or a size class.

abundance,v_gene,j_gene,d_gene,CDR3nt,CDR3aa
NA,TRBV10-2,TRBJ2-7,NA,TGCGCCAGCAGTGATATGGCTCCCTACGAGCAGTACTTC,CASSDMAPYEQYF
NA,TRBV24-1,TRBJ2-1,NA,TGTGCCACCAGTGACCGGACTCCCGAGAGCTCCTACAATGAGCAGTTCTTC,CATSDRTPESSYNEQFF
NA,TRBV15,TRBJ2-3,NA,TGTGCCACCGCGAGGGACCGGGGGAACACAGATACGCAGTATTTT,CATARDRGNTDTQYF
NA,TRBV19,TRBJ1-2,NA,TGTGCCAGTAGGCCCCGGGGGGGCGGCTATGGCTACACCTTC,CASRPRGGGYGYTF
NA,TRBV18,TRBJ1-1,NA,TGTGCCAGCTCTAACGGGGGGGACACTGAAGCTTTCTTT,CASSNGGDTEAFF
NA,TRBV6-6,TRBJ1-6,TRBD1,TGTGCCAGCAGTTCCCGGACAGGTGGGGTAGATTCACCCCTCCACTTT,CASSSRTGGVDSPLHF
NA,TRBV18,TRBJ1-1,NA,TGTGCCAGCTCACCACCGAGGGCAGCGAACACTGAAGCTTTCTTT,CASSPPRAANTEAFF
NA,TRBV16,TRBJ1-1,NA,TGTGCCAGCAGCCGCGACTACAGGGTTAACACTGAAGCTTTCTTT,CASSRDYRVNTEAFF
NA,TRBV7-2,TRBJ2-1,NA,TGTGCCAGCAGCTTTGAGGGTGCATCCTACAATGAGCAGTTCTTC,CASSFEGASYNEQFF
NA,TRBV20-1,TRBJ2-7,NA,TGCAGGGCTGGGTCGGCGGATGAGCAGTACTTC,CRAGSADEQYF
once,TRBV4-3,TRBJ2-7,NA,TGCGCCAGCAGCCTGCTGACAGGCAGCTCCTACGAGCAGTACTTC,CASSLLTGSSYEQYF
few,TRBV10-3,TRBJ1-1,NA,TGTGCCATCAGTGAGGGACAGATGAACACTGAAGCTTTCTTT,CAISEGQMNTEAFF
NA,TRBV6-5,TRBJ2-7,NA,TGTGCCAGCGGAACCGAACAGAGCTCCTACGAGCAGTACTTC,CASGTEQSSYEQYF
NA,TRBV4-3,TRBJ2-2,TRBD2,TGCGCCAGCAGCCAAAGTTTAGCGGGAGATGTCGGGGAGCTGTTTTTT,CASSQSLAGDVGELFF
few,TRBV28,TRBJ1-2,TRBD1,TGTGCCAGCATTCGGGACAGGGGGCCCGACTATGGCTACACCTTC,CASIRDRGPDYGYTF
once,TRBV7-9,TRBJ2-5,TRBD2,TGTGCCAGCAGCCCACAGCCTCCTGGGACTAGCGGGAGTAAGAAGACCCAGTACTTC,CASSPQPPGTSGSKKTQYF
NA,TRBV9,TRBJ1-6,NA,TGTGCCAGCAGCGTAACAGGAATAAATTCACCCCTCCACTTT,CASSVTGINSPLHF
NA,TRBV28,TRBJ1-6,NA,TGTGCCACCGGGACTTTCGTAGAATCACCCCTCCACTTT,CATGTFVESPLHF
NA,TRBV2,TRBJ1-4,TRBD1,TGTGCCAGCAGTGAGACCGGGGCAGGGGGCAGGAGGGCTAATGAAAAACTGTTTTTT,CASSETGAGGRRANEKLFF